One and the same sample provided the 20 T cell receptor beta chains below, sequenced in a study of blood T cell repertoires in COVID-19. Generated by immunoSEQ multiplex PCR, the TCRdb table keeps only in-frame clones and is missing some. The sample shows 170,000 or so clones, roughly 79% of them seen only once. Sequenced input: peripheral blood. Every receptor here comes from a woman aged 70 to 79 with acute or convalescent COVID-19.

Written as DNA, the CDR3 is TGTGCCATTAGATCGGAAGCGGGAGGGCCAACAGATACGCAGTATTTT. Translated: CAIRSEAGGPTDTQYF. The rearrangement uses TRBV10-3 and TRBJ2-3, with 10 bases fitting TRBD2. CDR1 and CDR2 from the germline V gene are ENHRY and SYGVKD. The CDR3 is made up of 16 amino acids. After removal of 9 bases from V and 3 bases from J, the junction contained 12 bases not matched to a gene.

The sample holds one count of this clone. The rearrangement joins TRBV5-4 to TRBJ2-2; 10 positions agree with TRBD2. The CDR3 extends over 15 amino acids. Trimming at V came to 2 bases and at J to 5 bases, leaving 3 bases not matched to a gene. Germline CDR1 SGHNT, CDR2 YYREEE (reference sequence). The CDR3 DNA reads as TGTGCCAGCAGCTTCGGTAGCGGGAGGACCGGGGAGCTGTTTTTT. It is translated as CASSFGSGRTGELFF. Supplemented by reference TRBV5-4 and TRBJ2-2, the full variable domain reads ETGVTQSPTHLIKTRGQQVTLRCSSQSGHNTVSWYQQALGQGPQFIFQYYREEENGRGNFPPRFSGLQFPNYSSELNVNALELDDSALYLCASSFGSGRTGELFFGEGSRLTVL.

The chain is built from TRBV2 and TRBJ2-2; 7 positions agree with TRBD1. Germline V gene lookup returns CDR1 SNHLY and CDR2 FYNNEI. The CDR3 loop spans 14 amino acids. The ends lost 6 bases at V and 4 bases at J; junction bases unmatched: 5. The chain's CDR3 is CASRRQGATGELFF. The CDR3 DNA reads as TGTGCCAGCAGACGACAGGGTGCCACCGGGGAGCTGTTTTTT.

The J gene is TRBJ1-6, the V gene TRBV5-5; TRBD1 aligns across 8 bases. V dropped 3 bases and J dropped 7; count of bases not matched to a gene: 3. This CDR3 spans 14 amino acids. Germline CDR1 SGHKS, CDR2 YYEKEE (reference sequence). The DNA for the CDR3 is TGTGCCAGCAGCTCCGACAGGGGAAATTCACCCCTCCACTTT. It yields the protein CASSSDRGNSPLHF.

The chain has TRBV7-3 and TRBJ2-2; no reliable D call. The length of the CDR3 is 16 residues. Germline assignment: CDR1 SGHTA and CDR2 FQGTGA. V was shortened by 2 bases and J by 2 bases, with 12 bases between the two germline ends. CDR3 protein: CASSLFGGVNTGELFF. The CDR3 DNA reads as TGTGCCAGCAGCTTATTCGGCGGAGTTAACACCGGGGAGCTGTTTTTT.

The chain links TRBV12-3 or TRBV12-4 to TRBJ2-7, with a possible D match to TRBD2 (5 bases). Trimming removed 8 bases from V and 0 bases from J, with 11 bases in between. The CDR3 is made up of 13 amino acids. DNA for the CDR3: TGTGCCAGCTCGGAGAGGGACTCCTACGAGCAGTACTTC. Protein sequence: CASSERDSYEQYF.

This clone was observed a few times. The rearrangement joins TRBV7-3 to TRBJ2-2; 8 positions agree with TRBD1. V lost 0 bases and J lost 4; bases outside the gene matches: 7. The CDR3 loop spans 17 amino acids. The germline V gene encodes CDR1 SGHTA and CDR2 FQGTGA. CDR3 coding DNA: TGTGCCAGCAGCTTAACCTCGGACAGGGCGGGCACCGGGGAGCTGTTTTTT. Amino acid sequence: CASSLTSDRAGTGELFF.

The gene calls are TRBV7-3 and TRBJ2-5; 7 positions agree with TRBD2. The germline V gene encodes CDR1 SGHTA and CDR2 FQGTGA. This CDR3 region has 14 residues. The junction had 6 bases not matched to a gene; V was cut back by 3 bases and J by 5 bases. DNA of the CDR3: TGTGCCAGCAGCTTTCACGGGAGGTCGGAGACCCAGTACTTC. Translation gives CASSFHGRSETQYF. Supplemented by reference TRBV7-3 and TRBJ2-5, the full variable domain reads GAGVSQTPSNKVTEKGKYVELRCDPISGHTALYWYRQSLGQGPEFLIYFQGTGAADDSGLPNDRFFAVRPEGSVSTLKIQRTERGDSAVYLCASSFHGRSETQYFGPGTRLLVL.

The genes are TRBV30 and TRBJ1-4, with 10 bases fitting TRBD1. Trimming removed 6 bases from V and 6 bases from J; junction bases left unmatched: 4. There are 13 residues in the CDR3. Germline CDR1 is GTSNPN and CDR2 is SVGIG (reference sequence). CDR3 in amino acids: CACTGTGDEKLFF. The DNA for the CDR3 is TGTGCCTGCACCGGGACAGGGGATGAAAAACTGTTTTTT.

The rearrangement uses TRBV11-2 and TRBJ2-7, with D unresolved. Deletions cut 5 bases from V and 4 bases from J, with 12 bases between. CDR3 length: 13 residues. Looked up from germline, CDR1 is SGHAT and CDR2 is FQNNGV. CDR3 nucleotides: TGTGCCAGCAGCAGAACCCAGCGATACGAGCAGTACTTC. Amino acid sequence: CASSRTQRYEQYF. Drawing the rest from reference TRBV11-2 and TRBJ2-7, the complete variable domain is EAGVAQSPRYKIIEKRQSVAFWCNPISGHATLYWYQQILGQGPKLLIQFQNNGVVDDSQLPKDRFSAERLKGVDSTLKIQPAKLEDSAVYLCASSRTQRYEQYFGPGTRLTVT.

The CDR3 sequence: CASSLWGGQETQYF. The DNA for the CDR3 is TGCGCCAGCAGCTTGTGGGGGGGACAAGAGACCCAGTACTTC. The chain has TRBV5-1 and TRBJ2-5; TRBD2 aligns across 7 bases. The germline CDR1 and CDR2 sequences are SGHRS and YFSETQ. The CDR3 contains 14 residues. V was pared by 1 base and J by 2 bases, with 2 bases of the junction left unmatched.

J is TRBJ2-6 and V is TRBV19, with TRBD1 as a possible D gene (6 bases). From germline, CDR1 is LNHDA and CDR2 SQIVND (reference sequence). The CDR3 is made up of 15 amino acids. Between the trimmed V and J ends, which lost 10 bases and 0 bases, there was a span of 13 bases. CDR3 bases: TGTGCCACAGGACAGTCCCACTCTGGGGCCAACGTCCTGACTTTC. Translating gives CATGQSHSGANVLTF.

The gene calls are TRBV18 and TRBJ2-3; 9 nucleotides agree with TRBD1. Unmatched junction bases numbered 11, after V lost 5 bases and J lost 5 bases. The CDR3 consists of 16 residues. The germline CDR1 and CDR2 sequences are KGHSH and LQKENI. The CDR3, as DNA: TGTGCCAGCTCAACACAGGGGGCTCAGTCCGTAGATACGCAGTATTTT. Residues: CASSTQGAQSVDTQYF.

This clone appeared once. Written as DNA, the CDR3 is TGCAGTGCACCAGACACAGATACGCAGTATTTT. Translating gives CSAPDTDTQYF. V gene TRBV20-1 combines with J gene TRBJ2-3, with D unresolved. The CDR3 is 11 residues long. V lost 6 bases and J 2 bases, leaving 6 bases between the germline ends. Germline CDR1 reads DFQATT; CDR2 reads SNEGSKA (reference sequence).

The chain couples TRBV1 to TRBJ2-7; TRBD1 is taken as the D call from the table, unchecked against the DNA. TRBV1 constitutes a pseudogene. CDR3 length: 12 amino acids. The CDR3 spells CTSERQGHEQYF. The DNA of the CDR3 is TGCACCAGCGAACGACAGGGACACGAGCAGTACTTC.

To note about this clone: The same CDR3 arises from other DNA sequences in this sample as well. J is TRBJ1-6 and V is TRBV3-1 (or the pseudogene TRBV3-2); 8 positions agree with TRBD1. Germline CDR1 reads LGHDT; CDR2 reads YNNKEL (reference sequence). CDR3 length equals 14 residues. The J segment lost 9 bases and the V segment lost 3 bases, leaving 4 bases of the junction unmatched. CDR3: CASSQDRVGSPLHF. DNA for the CDR3: TGTGCCAGCAGCCAGGACAGGGTCGGTTCACCCCTCCACTTT.

CDR3 bases: TGTGCCAGTAGTATATCCGGGGGAGCCAAAAACATTCAGTACTTC. This encodes CASSISGGAKNIQYF. The chain combines TRBV19 with TRBJ2-4, with a tentative D call TRBD2 (6 bases). There are 15 residues in the CDR3. V was pared by 2 bases and J by 0 bases, with 8 bases between. CDR1 is LNHDA, CDR2 SQIVND, per germline (reference sequence).

This rearrangement joins TRBV7-9 to TRBJ2-2; 14 bases align to TRBD2. The germline CDR1 and CDR2 sequences are SEHNR and FQNEAQ (reference sequence). Trimming at V came to 4 bases and at J to 7 bases, leaving 11 bases not matched to a gene. This CDR3 is built from 18 residues. CDR3 residues: CASSSPTSGRAESGELFF. The DNA of the CDR3 is TGTGCCAGCAGCTCGCCGACTAGCGGGAGGGCCGAGAGCGGGGAGCTGTTTTTT.

The chain carries TRBV21-1 and TRBJ2-7; the table names TRBD1, a call not compared with the DNA. TRBV21-1 is an annotated pseudogene. CDR3 length: 13 amino acids. The CDR3 is CASSRKDSYEQYF. CDR3 nucleotide sequence: TGTGCCAGCAGCAGGAAGGACAGTTACGAGCAGTACTTC.

The chain employs TRBV7-2 and TRBJ2-7; D is unclear. Germline loops: CDR1 SGHTA, CDR2 FQGNSA. The CDR3 has 13 residues. V lost 2 bases, J lost 6 bases, and 11 bases lay in between. DNA for the CDR3: TGTGCCAGCAGCTTAAATTCCCTCAGCGAGCAGTACTTC. Protein product: CASSLNSLSEQYF.